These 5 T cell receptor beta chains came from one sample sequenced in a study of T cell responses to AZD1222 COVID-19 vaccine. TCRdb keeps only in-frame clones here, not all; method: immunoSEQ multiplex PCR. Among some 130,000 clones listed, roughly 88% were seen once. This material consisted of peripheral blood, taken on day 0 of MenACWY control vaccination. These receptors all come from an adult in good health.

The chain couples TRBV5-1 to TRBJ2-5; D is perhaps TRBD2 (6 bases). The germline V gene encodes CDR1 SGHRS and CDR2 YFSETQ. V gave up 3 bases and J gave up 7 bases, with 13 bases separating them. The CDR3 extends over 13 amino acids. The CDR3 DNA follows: TGCGCCAGCAGCTCCGGGACGGAGGGGACCCAGTACTTC. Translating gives CASSSGTEGTQYF. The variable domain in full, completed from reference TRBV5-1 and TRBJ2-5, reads KAGVTQTPRYLIKTRGQQVTLSCSPISGHRSVSWYQQTPGQGLQFLFEYFSETQRNKGNFPGRFSGRQFSNSRSEMNVSTLELGDSALYLCASSSGTEGTQYFGPGTRLLVL.

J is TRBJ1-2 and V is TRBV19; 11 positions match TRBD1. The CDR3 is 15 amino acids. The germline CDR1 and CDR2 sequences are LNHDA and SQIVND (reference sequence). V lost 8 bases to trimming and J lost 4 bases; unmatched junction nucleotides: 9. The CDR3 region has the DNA TGTGCCAGTGGACCGGACAGGGGGCAGGGCTATGGCTACACCTTC. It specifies CASGPDRGQGYGYTF.

The CDR3 DNA reads TGCAGTGCCACGACTCTGGATACGCAGTATTTT. This translates into CSATTLDTQYF. The gene calls are TRBV20-1 and TRBJ2-3; D uncertain. This CDR3 is built from 11 residues. Trimming stripped 6 bases from V and 6 bases from J, with 10 bases between. Germline loops: CDR1 DFQATT, CDR2 SNEGSKA (reference sequence).

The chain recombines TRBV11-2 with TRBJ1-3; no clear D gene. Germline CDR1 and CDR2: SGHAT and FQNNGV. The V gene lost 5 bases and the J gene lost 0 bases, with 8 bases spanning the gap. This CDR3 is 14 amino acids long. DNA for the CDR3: TGTGCCAGCAGCCGGACGGTCTCTGGAAACACCATATATTTT. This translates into CASSRTVSGNTIYF.

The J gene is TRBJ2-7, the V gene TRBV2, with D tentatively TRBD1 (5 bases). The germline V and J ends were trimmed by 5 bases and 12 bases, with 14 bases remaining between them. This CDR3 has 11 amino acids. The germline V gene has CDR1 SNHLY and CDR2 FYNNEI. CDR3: CASSPFGAWYF. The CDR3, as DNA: TGTGCCAGCAGTCCCTTTGGGGCGTGGTACTTC.